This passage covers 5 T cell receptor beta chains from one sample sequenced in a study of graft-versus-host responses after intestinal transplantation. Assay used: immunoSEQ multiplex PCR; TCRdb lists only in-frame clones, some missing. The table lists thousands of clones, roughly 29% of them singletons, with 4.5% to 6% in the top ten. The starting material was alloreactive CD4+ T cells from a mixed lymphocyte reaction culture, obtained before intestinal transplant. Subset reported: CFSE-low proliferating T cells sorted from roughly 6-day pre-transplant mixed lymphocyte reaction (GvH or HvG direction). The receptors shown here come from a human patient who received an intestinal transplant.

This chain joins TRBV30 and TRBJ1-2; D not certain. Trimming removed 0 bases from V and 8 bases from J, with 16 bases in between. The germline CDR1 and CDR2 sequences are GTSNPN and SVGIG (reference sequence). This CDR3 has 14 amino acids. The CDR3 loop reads CAWSVGPSGGGYTF. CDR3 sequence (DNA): TGTGCCTGGAGTGTAGGGCCCTCCGGAGGAGGCTACACCTTC.

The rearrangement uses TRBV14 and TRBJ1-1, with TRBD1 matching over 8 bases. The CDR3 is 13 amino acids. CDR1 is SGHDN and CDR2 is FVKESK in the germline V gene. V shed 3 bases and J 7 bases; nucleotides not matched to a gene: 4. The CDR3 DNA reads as TGTGCCAGCAGCCAGGCAGGGGGCGGTGAAGCTTTCTTT. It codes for CASSQAGGGEAFF.

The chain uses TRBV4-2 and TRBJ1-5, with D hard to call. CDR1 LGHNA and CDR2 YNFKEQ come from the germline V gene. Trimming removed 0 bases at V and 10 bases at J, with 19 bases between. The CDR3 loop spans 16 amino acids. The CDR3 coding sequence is TGTGCCAGCAGCCAAGATTCGGGTCCCTGGCCCACTCCCCAGCATTTT. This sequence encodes CASSQDSGPWPTPQHF.

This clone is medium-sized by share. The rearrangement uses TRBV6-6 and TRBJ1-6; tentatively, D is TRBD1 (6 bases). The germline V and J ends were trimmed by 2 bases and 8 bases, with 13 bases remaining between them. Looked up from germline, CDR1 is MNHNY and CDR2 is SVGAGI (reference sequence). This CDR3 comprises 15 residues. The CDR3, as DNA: TGTGCCAGCAGTTACCAGGACAGCCTTTATTCACCCCTCCACTTT. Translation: CASSYQDSLYSPLHF.

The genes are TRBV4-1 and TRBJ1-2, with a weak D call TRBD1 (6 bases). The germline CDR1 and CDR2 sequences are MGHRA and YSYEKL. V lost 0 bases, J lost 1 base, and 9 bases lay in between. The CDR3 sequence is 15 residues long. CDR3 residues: CASSQDPGHNYGYTF. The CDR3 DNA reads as TGCGCCAGCAGCCAAGATCCGGGACATAACTATGGCTACACCTTC.